This is a list of T cell receptor beta chains from one sample in a study of chemoradiotherapy in HPV16-positive cancers. Some clones are missing from TCRdb's copy, which holds only in-frame ones; the method was immunoSEQ multiplex PCR. This sample carries fewer than 40,000 clones, 80% of them seen once, and the ten largest clones take about 4.1%. Source: blood, taken from a patient who underwent chemoradiotherapy. The receptors shown here come from a human donor with HPV-associated anogenital cancer. Both conserved end residues are part of each CDR3. D genes are given only for firm matches. Part of the rows lack a size; the others show once, few, many or a class for expanded clones.

size	D	J	V	DNA	CDR3
.	TRBD1	TRBJ1-2	TRBV18	TGTGCCAGCTCACCTCCTGGACAGGCCTATGGCTACACCTTC	CASSPPGQAYGYTF
.	.	TRBJ1-5	TRBV15	TGTGCCACCAGCAGCCCCCTCCGGGGTGGCAATCAGCCCCAGCATTTT	CATSSPLRGGNQPQHF
.	TRBD1	TRBJ1-5	TRBV6-5	TGTGCCAGCAGTTATGCCGGGACAGGGGGTCAGCCCCAGCATTTT	CASSYAGTGGQPQHF
few	TRBD1	TRBJ1-2	TRBV5-6	TGTGCCAGCAGCCAGGACAGGGGAATTAACTATGGCTACACCTTC	CASSQDRGINYGYTF
.	TRBD1	TRBJ2-7	TRBV7-2	TGTGCCAGCAGCAGGGACAGGGGCCACTACGAGCAGTACTTC	CASSRDRGHYEQYF
.	TRBD2	TRBJ2-1	TRBV27	TGTGCCAGCAGTTTCGATAGCGGGGGGGCGGGTGAGCAGTTCTTC	CASSFDSGGAGEQFF
.	.	TRBJ2-7	TRBV15	TGTGCCACCAGCTCGCCACCAGGGGTTCGCTCCTACGAGCAGTACTTC	CATSSPPGVRSYEQYF
few	.	TRBJ1-5	TRBV18	TGTGCCAGCTCGTATGAACAGCAGATCGGCAATCAGCCCCAGCATTTT	CASSYEQQIGNQPQHF
.	TRBD1	TRBJ2-5	TRBV5-8	TGTGCCAGCAGCTTAGGACAGGGAAGCTCTCTAGAGACCCAGTACTTC	CASSLGQGSSLETQYF
.	.	TRBJ2-7	TRBV5-1	TGCGCCAGTGTCGGTGACTCCTACGAGCAGTACTTC	CASVGDSYEQYF
.	.	TRBJ2-7	TRBV6-1	TGTGCCAGCAGTGATTTGGAGGGGACGGTGCAGTACTTC	CASSDLEGTVQYF
few	TRBD1	TRBJ2-3	TRBV4-1	TGCGCCAGCAGCCAAGGATCAGGGGGCGGTCGAGATACGCAGTATTTT	CASSQGSGGGRDTQYF
.	TRBD1	TRBJ1-2	TRBV7-9	TGTGCCAGCAGACCGGGGACAGACAAGTATGGCTACACCTTC	CASRPGTDKYGYTF
.	TRBD1	TRBJ1-1	TRBV6-1	TGTGCCAGCAGTGATGTGGCGGGGACAGGTCGGTCTGGCACTGAAGCTTTCTTT	CASSDVAGTGRSGTEAFF
.	.	TRBJ1-1	TRBV19	TGTGCCAGTAGATTCAGGGGCCTGAACACTGAAGCTTTCTTT	CASRFRGLNTEAFF
.	TRBD2	TRBJ2-1	TRBV7-2	TGTGCCAGCAGCTTAGACGGGGGGGGGAGGCGGCAGTTCTTC	CASSLDGGGRRQFF